This is a list of T cell receptor beta chains from one sample in a study of blood T cell repertoires in COVID-19. Produced via immunoSEQ multiplex PCR; TCRdb's table is partial and in-frame only. Found here are 200,000 or so clones, almost 85% of them singletons; the top ten hold 6.9%. The sequencing input was peripheral blood. The receptors were sampled from a human donor with acute or convalescent COVID-19. The donor label of this sample is uncertain. CDR3s include the opening cysteine and the closing phenylalanine or tryptophan. Each record gives: V gene, J gene, D gene, clone size, CDR3 DNA, CDR3 protein. A D gene is named only where the DNA matches it firmly. Clone size, where shown, is once, few, many, or a class for clones that have expanded.

>TRBV6-2/TRBV6-3|TRBJ2-1|TRBD1|-
TGTGCCAGCAGTTACTGGACAGGGGGGAGCTCCTACAATGAGCAGTTCTTC
CASSYWTGGSSYNEQFF
>TRBV5-4|TRBJ2-1|-|-
TGTGCCAGCAGCTTCCGGTACAATGAGCAGTTCTTC
CASSFRYNEQFF
>TRBV30|TRBJ1-1|TRBD1|-
TGTGCTAGAGACAGGGACACTGAAGCTTTCTTT
CARDRDTEAFF
>TRBV7-3|TRBJ2-1|-|-
TGTGCCAGCAGCCTGCAGGGTAGAGGCACCTACAATGAGCAGTTCTTC
CASSLQGRGTYNEQFF
>TRBV5-4|TRBJ2-5|TRBD1|-
TGTGCCAGCAGCCTAAACAGGGGACCCAAAGAGACCCAGTACTTC
CASSLNRGPKETQYF
>TRBV6-5|TRBJ2-1|TRBD2|-
TGTGCCAGCGTTAGCGGGTCCTCCTACAATGAGCAGTTCTTC
CASVSGSSYNEQFF
>TRBV21-1|TRBJ1-6|-|-
TGTGCCAGCAGCCCGAGCTTTACAGGGATTTGTAGTTCACCCCTCCACTTT
CASSPSFTGICSSPLHF
>TRBV9|TRBJ2-1|TRBD2|-
TGTGCCAGCAGCGCCGGACTAGCGGGAGTAAATGAGCAGTTCTTC
CASSAGLAGVNEQFF
>TRBV7-2|TRBJ2-7|TRBD1|-
TGTGCCAGCAGCTTAGACGGGACAGGGTCCTACGAGCAGTACTTC
CASSLDGTGSYEQYF
>TRBV6-1|TRBJ2-2|TRBD2|-
TGTGCCAGCAGTGAAGCGGTGGGACTAGCGCCGAAGGCCGGGGAGCTGTTTTTT
CASSEAVGLAPKAGELFF
>TRBV7-6|TRBJ2-1|-|once
TGTGCCAGCAGCTTAAATACAGGTCAAAATGAGCAGTTCTTC
CASSLNTGQNEQFF
>TRBV28|TRBJ1-4|-|-
TGTGCCAGCAGTTTACAGGCAGCTAATGAAAAACTGTTTTTT
CASSLQAANEKLFF
>TRBV11-2|TRBJ2-7|TRBD1|once
TGTGCCAGCAGCCGGGACAGTCCCTACGAGCAGTACTTC
CASSRDSPYEQYF
>TRBV19|TRBJ1-2|-|-
TGTGCCAGTAGTATTCCAGGGCCTAACTATGGCTACACCTTC
CASSIPGPNYGYTF
>TRBV7-9|TRBJ2-1|TRBD1|-
TGTGCCAGCATCGATCCGGGACAGGGAGGGGGTAATGAGCAGTTCTTC
CASIDPGQGGGNEQFF
>TRBV4-3|TRBJ2-1|TRBD2|-
TGCGCTAGCAGCCAGCTCCTGGGGACTAGCGGCTACAATGAGCAGTTCTTC
CASSQLLGTSGYNEQFF
>TRBV2|TRBJ1-3|-|-
TGTGCCAGCAGTGAAGGGACAGCCGGAAACACCATATATTTT
CASSEGTAGNTIYF
>TRBV5-4|TRBJ2-1|TRBD2|-
TGTGCCAGCCAAGATCCGGGACTAGCGGGAGGGGTAGCCTACAATGAGCAGTTCTTC
CASQDPGLAGGVAYNEQFF
>TRBV29-1|TRBJ2-2|-|-
TGCAGCGTTGAAGTGGGGCTGGCTACCGGGGAGCTGTTTTTT
CSVEVGLATGELFF
>TRBV19|TRBJ1-2|-|once
TGTGCCAGTAGTATCGAAAGGGAGAGGGACTATGGCTACACCTTC
CASSIERERDYGYTF
>TRBV19|TRBJ1-1|TRBD1|once
TGTGCCAGTAGCCGACAGGGTGGGACTGAAGCTTTCTTT
CASSRQGGTEAFF
>TRBV9|TRBJ2-5|-|-
TGTGCCAGCAGCGAGAGGGGGCAAGAGACCCAGTACTTC
CASSERGQETQYF
>TRBV29-1|TRBJ2-7|-|-
TGCAGCGTGAGGACAAAGAATTACGAGCAGTACTTC
CSVRTKNYEQYF
>TRBV5-5|TRBJ2-1|TRBD1|-
TGTGCCAGCAGCGAAGGACAGGGTATCTATGAGCAGTTCTTC
CASSEGQGIYEQFF
>TRBV7-9|TRBJ2-7|TRBD2|-
TGTGCCAGCAGCTTCCGCGGGGGATCCTACGAGCAGTACTTC
CASSFRGGSYEQYF
>TRBV4-1|TRBJ1-4|-|-
TGCGCCAGCAGCCAAGATCTCCTTGCGGCCGGAACAACTAATGAAAAACTGTTTTTT
CASSQDLLAAGTTNEKLFF
>TRBV5-1|TRBJ2-1|-|-
TGCGCCAGCAGCTTGGCCGGGCAGGGTGGTATGAATGAGCAGTTCTTC
CASSLAGQGGMNEQFF
>TRBV5-1|TRBJ1-4|TRBD1|-
TGCGCCAGCAGCGCGAGGACAGGGGTTGGTGAAAAACTGTTTTTT
CASSARTGVGEKLFF
>TRBV29-1|TRBJ1-1|TRBD1|once
TGCAGCGTTGAAAGGGACAGGGGAGAGAGCACTGAAGCTTTCTTT
CSVERDRGESTEAFF
>TRBV2|TRBJ1-4|TRBD1|-
TGTGCCAGCAGGCTCCGGACTGGTGCTGGCAGGGGGCGGGTCACTAATGAAAAACTGTTTTTT
CASRLRTGAGRGRVTNEKLFF
>TRBV5-1|TRBJ2-7|-|-
TGCGCCAGCAGCTTGGACTCTTATCCGGTCTCCTACGAGCAGTACTTC
CASSLDSYPVSYEQYF
>TRBV11-2|TRBJ2-2|-|once
TGTGCCAGCAGCCCCCAAGCGGGCGGAGTCACCGGGGAGCTGTTTTTT
CASSPQAGGVTGELFF
>TRBV7-3|TRBJ2-2|-|-
TGTGCCAGCAAACGGGTCTGGAACACCGGGGAGCTGTTTTTT
CASKRVWNTGELFF
>TRBV6-5|TRBJ2-5|TRBD1|once
TGTGCCAGCAGTTCCCCACGGACAGGCACAAAAGAGACCCAGTACTTC
CASSSPRTGTKETQYF
>TRBV25-1|TRBJ2-1|TRBD2|-
TGTGCCAGCAGTACCCCTAGCGGGAATGAGCAGTTCTTC
CASSTPSGNEQFF
>TRBV28|TRBJ1-2|-|-
TGTGCCAGCAGTTTAAGCGATGTCTATGGCTACACCTTC
CASSLSDVYGYTF
>TRBV7-2|TRBJ1-5|-|once
TGTGCCAGCAGCTTTGGTCCCCCGACGCGGAATCAGCCCCAGCATTTT
CASSFGPPTRNQPQHF
>TRBV29-1|TRBJ1-2|-|-
TGCAGCGTTGCGGGGGGTTATGGCTACACCTTC
CSVAGGYGYTF
>TRBV28|TRBJ1-5|-|-
TGTGCCAGCAGTCCCACAGGGAGCAGCAATCAGCCCCAGCATTTT
CASSPTGSSNQPQHF
>TRBV4-2|TRBJ2-1|-|-
TGTGCCAGCAGCCAAGATGGGAGTCGAGACAATGAGCAGTTCTTC
CASSQDGSRDNEQFF
>TRBV5-1|TRBJ2-7|TRBD1|-
TGCGCCAGCAGCTACCAAAGCGGGACAGGGGAGCAGTACTTC
CASSYQSGTGEQYF
>TRBV11-2|TRBJ1-1|-|-
TGTGCCAGCAGCTCACAGGGATCAAATTTGGATGAAGCTTTCTTT
CASSSQGSNLDEAFF
>TRBV6-5|TRBJ2-1|-|-
TGTGCCAGCAGTTACGGCGGGATATCCTACAATGAGCAGTTCTTC
CASSYGGISYNEQFF
>TRBV30|TRBJ2-3|TRBD2|-
TGTGCCTGGAGTACCGGCCTAGCGGGAGGGGCAGATACGCAGTATTTT
CAWSTGLAGGADTQYF
>TRBV25-1|TRBJ1-2|-|-
TGTGCCAGCAGTGAATTTACGGGTTTTGGCTACACCTTC
CASSEFTGFGYTF
>TRBV5-1|TRBJ2-5|-|-
TGCGCCAGCAGCCTGTCACTAGCAGGAGAGACCCAGTACTTC
CASSLSLAGETQYF
>TRBV2|TRBJ1-4|-|-
TGTGCCAGCAGTGAAGAGGAGGTGAAAAAACTGTTTTTT
CASSEEEVKKLFF
>TRBV23-1|TRBJ1-3|TRBD1|-
TGCGCAACAACCCAGAATTCGGGACAGCACTCTGGAAACACCATATATTTT
CATTQNSGQHSGNTIYF
>TRBV11-3|TRBJ1-4|TRBD1|-
TGTGCCAGCAGCTTGGGGACAGGGGGCACTAATGAAAAACTGTTTTTT
CASSLGTGGTNEKLFF
>TRBV14|TRBJ2-5|TRBD2|-
TGTGCCAGCAGCCCGGGGGGGTCAGTAGCGGCTGAGACCCAGTACTTC
CASSPGGSVAAETQYF
>TRBV5-1|TRBJ1-1|TRBD1|-
TGCGCCAGCAGCTCACAGGGGACTGAAGCTTTCTTT
CASSSQGTEAFF
>TRBV19|TRBJ2-5|-|-
TGTGCCAGTAGTCCACAGGGAGAGACCCAGTACTTC
CASSPQGETQYF
>TRBV5-1|TRBJ1-5|TRBD1|-
TGCGCCAGCAGCTTGTCAGGGGGCGAGCCCCAGCATTTT
CASSLSGGEPQHF
>TRBV2|TRBJ1-5|-|once
TGTGCCAGCAGTGAACTCAGGGTAGGGGATCAGCCCCAGCATTTT
CASSELRVGDQPQHF